The T cell receptor beta chain under discussion was sequenced for a study of regulatory T cells in long-lasting Graves disease. About the study: Over 5 years on antithyroid drugs plus positive TSH receptor antibodies marked Graves' disease as persistent.

The TCR beta library used iRepertoire HTBI primers with Arm-PCR amplification of CDR3. TCRdb called the multiplex PCR reads again in MiXCR, with one record for every CDR3 protein. Among almost 350,000 distinct CDR3 sequences listed, roughly a fifth were seen once. The ends lost 0 bases at V and 0 bases at J; junction bases unmatched: 17. Germline V lookup: CDR1 SGHAT, CDR2 FQNNGV. The CDR3 runs 22 residues. Time point here: persistent/refractory GD, antithyroid drugs over 5 years with positive TRAb. The TCR library was made from RNA that had been extracted from PBMCs in TRIzol. Many counts were recorded for this clonotype.

The specimen was peripheral blood mononuclear cells (PBMCs), collected when the disease was refractory, from a patient treated with antithyroid drugs. The receptor comes from a female donor with Graves disease. The chain links TRBV11-2 to TRBJ1-5; 10 positions match TRBD1. CDR3 region: CASSLDNPLTGGESYSNQPQHF. Written as DNA, the CDR3 is TGTGCCAGCAGCTTAGATAATCCCCTGACAGGGGGCGAGTCGTATAGCAATCAGCCCCAGCATTTT.